The rows below give T cell receptor beta chains drawn from one sample of a study of regulatory T cells. The assay was immunoSEQ multiplex PCR, and TCRdb's table has in-frame clones only and misses some. The sample records about 17,000 clones, approximately 92% being singletons. What was sequenced was CD8+ T cells sorted from blood. These receptors originate from a person aged 18 to 30 with CD3G deficiency. Each CDR3 is given without its conserved first and last residue. D genes are given only for firm matches.

-	TRBJ1-1	TRBV5-1	ASSFPGADTEAF
TRBD1	TRBJ1-1	TRBV6-1	ASSDGQGMNTEAF
TRBD2	TRBJ2-3	TRBV6-4	ASTLAGGLSTDTQY
-	TRBJ2-7	TRBV6-1	ASSESGVGSYEQY
-	TRBJ2-5	TRBV5-8	ASSFTGESQETQY
-	TRBJ1-5	TRBV19	ASSWGGRTNQPQH
TRBD2	TRBJ2-3	TRBV9	ASSLAGGTDTQY
-	-	TRBV13	ASSRSNYEQY
TRBD2	TRBJ2-1	TRBV5-1	ASSTTSGLSSYNEQF
-	TRBJ2-1	TRBV27	ASSSAASYNEQF
TRBD2	TRBJ2-7	TRBV19	ASSISGDAYEQY
-	TRBJ2-7	TRBV27	ASSLGGWGHEQY
-	TRBJ1-6	TRBV7-2	ASSSGTWAEDNSPLH
-	TRBJ2-7	TRBV4-1	ASSQGPSSYEQY
-	TRBJ1-2	TRBV4-2	ASSFDGAPPGYT
-	TRBJ2-1	TRBV6-1	ASSEVGSGNNEQF
TRBD1	TRBJ2-5	TRBV5-1	ASSLALGQGETQY
TRBD1	TRBJ2-5	TRBV7-2	ASSADRGSPETQY
-	TRBJ2-7	TRBV5-6	ASSFGRVEQY
TRBD1	TRBJ1-2	TRBV30	AWDQGADGYT
-	TRBJ2-5	TRBV5-6	ASSPSGWGQY
-	TRBJ2-7	TRBV5-1	ASSLDTYEQY
TRBD2	TRBJ2-7	TRBV6-1	ASSGPGLGYEQY
-	TRBJ1-1	TRBV9	ASSVVEKIEAF
-	TRBJ2-2	TRBV30	AWSVPGTGELF
-	TRBJ1-1	TRBV6-5	ASSQSPGTEAF
-	TRBJ2-1	TRBV10-2	ASSGDEQF
-	TRBJ1-1	TRBV6-1	ASSELGGRYTEAF
TRBD2	TRBJ2-1	TRBV4-1	ASSRQRGLAGEGNEQF
TRBD1	TRBJ2-2	TRBV5-1	ASSPGQGTGELF
TRBD2	TRBJ2-2	TRBV19	ASSSAGGAGELF
-	TRBJ2-3	TRBV14	ASSHGSGTPGDTQY
TRBD2	TRBJ2-5	TRBV9	ASSERGLEETQY